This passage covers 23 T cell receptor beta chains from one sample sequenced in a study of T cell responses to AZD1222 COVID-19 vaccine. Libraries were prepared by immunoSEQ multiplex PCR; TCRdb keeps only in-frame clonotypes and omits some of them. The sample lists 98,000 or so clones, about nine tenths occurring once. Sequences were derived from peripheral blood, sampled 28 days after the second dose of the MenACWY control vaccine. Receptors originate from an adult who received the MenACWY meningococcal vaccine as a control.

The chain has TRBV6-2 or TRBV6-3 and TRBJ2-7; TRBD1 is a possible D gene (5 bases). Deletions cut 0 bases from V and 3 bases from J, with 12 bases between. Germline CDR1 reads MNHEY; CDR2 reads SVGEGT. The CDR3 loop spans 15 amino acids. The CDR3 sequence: CASSYSGQSDYEQYF. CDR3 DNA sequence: TGTGCCAGCAGTTACTCGGGGCAGTCCGACTACGAGCAGTACTTC.

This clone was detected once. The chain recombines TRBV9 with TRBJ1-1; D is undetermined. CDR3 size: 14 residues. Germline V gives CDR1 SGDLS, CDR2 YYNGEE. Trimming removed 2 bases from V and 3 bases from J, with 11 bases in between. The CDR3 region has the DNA TGTGCCAGCAGCGTCTACGGGGAGGACACTGAAGCTTTCTTT. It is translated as CASSVYGEDTEAFF. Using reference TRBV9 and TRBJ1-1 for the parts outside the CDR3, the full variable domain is DSGVTQTPKHLITATGQRVTLRCSPRSGDLSVYWYQQSLDQGLQFLIQYYNGEERAKGNILERFSAQQFPDLHSELNLSSLELGDSALYFCASSVYGEDTEAFFGQGTRLTVV.

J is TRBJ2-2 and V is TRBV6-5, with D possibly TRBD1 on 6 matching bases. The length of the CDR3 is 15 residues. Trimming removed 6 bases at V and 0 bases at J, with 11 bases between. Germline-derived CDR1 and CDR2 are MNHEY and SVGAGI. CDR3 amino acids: CASSKQGANTGELFF. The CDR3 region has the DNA TGTGCCAGCAGCAAACAGGGCGCGAACACCGGGGAGCTGTTTTTT.

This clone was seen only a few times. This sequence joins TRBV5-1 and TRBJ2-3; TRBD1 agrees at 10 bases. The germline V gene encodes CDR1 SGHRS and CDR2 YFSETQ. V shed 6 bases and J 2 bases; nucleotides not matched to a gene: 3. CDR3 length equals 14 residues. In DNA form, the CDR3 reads TGCGCCAGCAAGGGGACAGGGGTCACAGATACGCAGTATTTT. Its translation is CASKGTGVTDTQYF.

In DNA form, the CDR3 reads TGTGCCTGGAGTGTAGGACCCCGTCTAGTAATTTCACCCCTCCACTTT. Protein: CAWSVGPRLVISPLHF. The chain carries TRBV30 and TRBJ1-6; D is unclear. The CDR3 is made up of 16 amino acids. V dropped 0 bases and J dropped 9 bases, with 18 bases sitting between them. Per germline, CDR1 GTSNPN and CDR2 SVGIG (reference sequence).

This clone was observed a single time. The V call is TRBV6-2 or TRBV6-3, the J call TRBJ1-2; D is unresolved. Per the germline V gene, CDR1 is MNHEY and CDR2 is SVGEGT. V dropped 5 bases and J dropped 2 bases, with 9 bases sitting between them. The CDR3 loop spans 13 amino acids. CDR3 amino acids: CASSQAFNYGYTF. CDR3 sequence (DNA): TGTGCCAGCAGTCAGGCGTTCAACTATGGCTACACCTTC.

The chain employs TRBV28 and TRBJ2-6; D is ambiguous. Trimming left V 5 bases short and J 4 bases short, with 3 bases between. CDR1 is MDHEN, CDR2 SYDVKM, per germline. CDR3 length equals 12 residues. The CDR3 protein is CASSAGANVLTF. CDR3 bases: TGTGCCAGCAGTGCCGGGGCCAACGTCCTGACTTTC.

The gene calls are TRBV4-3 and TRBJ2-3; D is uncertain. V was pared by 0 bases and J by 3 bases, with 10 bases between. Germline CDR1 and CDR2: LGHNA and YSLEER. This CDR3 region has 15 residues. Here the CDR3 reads CASSQEGLSTDTQYF. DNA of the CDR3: TGCGCCAGCAGCCAAGAAGGTCTCTCGACAGATACGCAGTATTTT.

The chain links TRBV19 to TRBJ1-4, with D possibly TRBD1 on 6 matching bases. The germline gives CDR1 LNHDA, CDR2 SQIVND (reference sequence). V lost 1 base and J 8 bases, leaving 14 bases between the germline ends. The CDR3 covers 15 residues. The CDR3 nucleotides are TGTGCCAGTAGTATAGGAGGGGGGATGAGCGAAAAACTGTTTTTT. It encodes CASSIGGGMSEKLFF.

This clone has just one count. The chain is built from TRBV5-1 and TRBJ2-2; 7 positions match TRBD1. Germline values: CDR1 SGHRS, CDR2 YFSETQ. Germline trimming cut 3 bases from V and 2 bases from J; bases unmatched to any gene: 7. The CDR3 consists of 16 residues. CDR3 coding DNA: TGCGCCAGCAGCTCTGGACAGGCAGAAAACACCGGGGAGCTGTTTTTT. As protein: CASSSGQAENTGELFF. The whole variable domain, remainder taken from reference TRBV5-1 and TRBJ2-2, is KAGVTQTPRYLIKTRGQQVTLSCSPISGHRSVSWYQQTPGQGLQFLFEYFSETQRNKGNFPGRFSGRQFSNSRSEMNVSTLELGDSALYLCASSSGQAENTGELFFGEGSRLTVL.

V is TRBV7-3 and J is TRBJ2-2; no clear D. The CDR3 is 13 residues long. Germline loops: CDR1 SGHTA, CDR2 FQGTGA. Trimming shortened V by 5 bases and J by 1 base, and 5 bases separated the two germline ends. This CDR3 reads CASSPRNTGELFF. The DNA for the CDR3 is TGTGCCAGCAGCCCAAGGAACACCGGGGAGCTGTTTTTT.

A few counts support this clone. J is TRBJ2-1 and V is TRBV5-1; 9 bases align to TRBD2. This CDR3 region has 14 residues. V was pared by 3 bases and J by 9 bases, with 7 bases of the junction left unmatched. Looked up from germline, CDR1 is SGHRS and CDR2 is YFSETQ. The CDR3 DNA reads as TGCGCCAGCAGCTGGGGACTAGCTGGGAGTGAGCAGTTCTTC. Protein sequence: CASSWGLAGSEQFF.

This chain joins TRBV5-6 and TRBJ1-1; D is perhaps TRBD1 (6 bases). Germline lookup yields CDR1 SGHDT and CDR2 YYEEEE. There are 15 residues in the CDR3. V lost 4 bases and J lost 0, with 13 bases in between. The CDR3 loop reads CASSETGSMNTEAFF. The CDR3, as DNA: TGTGCCAGCAGCGAAACAGGGAGCATGAACACTGAAGCTTTCTTT.

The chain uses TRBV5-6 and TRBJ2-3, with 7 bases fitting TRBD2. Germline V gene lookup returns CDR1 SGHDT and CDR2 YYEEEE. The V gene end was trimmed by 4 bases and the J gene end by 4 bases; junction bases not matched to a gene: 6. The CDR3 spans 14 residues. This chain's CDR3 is CASSQGTNPDTQYF. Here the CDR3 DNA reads TGTGCCAGCAGCCAAGGGACTAACCCAGATACGCAGTATTTT. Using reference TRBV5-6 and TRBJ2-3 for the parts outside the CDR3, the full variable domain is DAGVTQSPTHLIKTRGQQVTLRCSPKSGHDTVSWYQQALGQGPQFIFQYYEEEERQRGNFPDRFSGHQFPNYSSELNVNALLLGDSALYLCASSQGTNPDTQYFGPGTRLTVL.

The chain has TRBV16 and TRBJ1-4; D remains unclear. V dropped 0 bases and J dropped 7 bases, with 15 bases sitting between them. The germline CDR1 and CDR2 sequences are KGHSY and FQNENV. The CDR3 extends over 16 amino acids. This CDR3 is CASSQSRPSLAEKLFF. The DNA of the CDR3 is TGTGCCAGCAGCCAATCGCGACCAAGCTTGGCTGAAAAACTGTTTTTT.

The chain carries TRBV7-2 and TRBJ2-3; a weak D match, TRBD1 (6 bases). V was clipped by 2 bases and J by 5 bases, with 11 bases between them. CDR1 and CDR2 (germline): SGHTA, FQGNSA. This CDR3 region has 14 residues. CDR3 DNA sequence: TGTGCCAGCAGCTTATCGACAGGCCGAGATACGCAGTATTTT. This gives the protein CASSLSTGRDTQYF.

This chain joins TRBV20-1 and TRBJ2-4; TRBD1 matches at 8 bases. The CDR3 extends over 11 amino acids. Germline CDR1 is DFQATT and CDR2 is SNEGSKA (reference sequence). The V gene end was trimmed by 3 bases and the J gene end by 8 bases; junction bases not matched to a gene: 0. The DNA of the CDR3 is TGCAGTGCTAGGGACAGGGACATTCAGTACTTC. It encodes CSARDRDIQYF.

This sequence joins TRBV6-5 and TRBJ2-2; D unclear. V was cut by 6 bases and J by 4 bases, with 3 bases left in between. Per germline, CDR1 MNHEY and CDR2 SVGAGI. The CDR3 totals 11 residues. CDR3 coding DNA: TGTGCCAGCAGCCTCACCGGGGAGCTGTTTTTT. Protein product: CASSLTGELFF.

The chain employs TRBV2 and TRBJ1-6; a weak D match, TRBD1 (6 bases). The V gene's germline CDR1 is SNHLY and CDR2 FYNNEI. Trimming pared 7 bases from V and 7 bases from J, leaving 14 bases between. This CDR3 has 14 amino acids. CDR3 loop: CASNFRGGNSPLHF. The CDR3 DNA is TGTGCCAGCAACTTTCGCGGGGGCAATTCACCCCTCCACTTT. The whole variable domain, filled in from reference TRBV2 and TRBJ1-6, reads EPEVTQTPSHQVTQMGQEVILRCVPISNHLYFYWYRQILGQKVEFLVSFYNNEISEKSEIFDDQFSVERPDGSNFTLKIRSTKLEDSAMYFCASNFRGGNSPLHFGNGTRLTVT.

The CDR3 DNA sequence: TGTGCCAGCAGCCAAGGAGAGGCTAGCGGGGTAGCCAAAAACATTCAGTACTTC. Translation: CASSQGEASGVAKNIQYF. The chain is built from TRBV4-2 and TRBJ2-4, with 9 positions matching TRBD2. The ends lost 1 base at V and 0 bases at J; junction bases unmatched: 7. The CDR3 extends over 18 amino acids. Germline loops: CDR1 LGHNA, CDR2 YNFKEQ.

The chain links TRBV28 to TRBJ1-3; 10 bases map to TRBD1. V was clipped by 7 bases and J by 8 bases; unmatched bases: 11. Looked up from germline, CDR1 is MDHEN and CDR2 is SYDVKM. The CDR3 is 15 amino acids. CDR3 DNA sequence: TGTGCCAGCACCCGGGACAGGGGTGGCGGTTACACCATATATTTT. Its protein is CASTRDRGGGYTIYF.

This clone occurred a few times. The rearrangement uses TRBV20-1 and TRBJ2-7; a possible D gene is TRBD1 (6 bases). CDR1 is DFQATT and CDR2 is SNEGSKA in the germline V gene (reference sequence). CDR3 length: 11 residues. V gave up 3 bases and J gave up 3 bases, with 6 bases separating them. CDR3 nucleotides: TGCAGTGCTAGCAGGGGCTACGAGCAGTACTTC. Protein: CSASRGYEQYF.

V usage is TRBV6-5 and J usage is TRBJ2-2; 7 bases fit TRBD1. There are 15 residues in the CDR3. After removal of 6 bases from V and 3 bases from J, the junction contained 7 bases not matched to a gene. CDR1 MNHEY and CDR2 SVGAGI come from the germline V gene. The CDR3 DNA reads TGTGCCAGCAGGACCCGACAGGGCGACACCGGGGAGCTGTTTTTT. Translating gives CASRTRQGDTGELFF.